A selection of T cell receptor beta chains follows, all from one sample in a study of OX40 agonist ivuxolimab in advanced cancers. Only in-frame clones appear in the TCRdb table, and some are missing; sequencing was by immunoSEQ multiplex PCR. Counted here are tens of thousands of clones, about 87% occurring once; the ten biggest clones make up under 3.5%. Here the sequenced sample was CD4+ or CD8+ T cells sorted from blood, taken in a trial of the OX40 agonist ivuxolimab. The receptors were sampled from an adult with an advanced solid tumor such as melanoma, head and neck, liver or kidney cancer. Each CDR3 is given with its conserved first and last residue. The D gene is left open where the match is weak.

CDR3: CASSLDRGLQETQYF
D: TRBD1
J: TRBJ2-5
V: TRBV5-4

CDR3: CASSFSTSYEQYF
D: -
J: TRBJ2-7
V: TRBV11-2

CDR3: CAISVGQGVGDEQFF
D: TRBD1
J: TRBJ2-1
V: TRBV10-3

CDR3: CASSPPGTTNEQFF
D: TRBD2
J: TRBJ2-1
V: TRBV18

CDR3: CASRYYRSGANVLTF
D: -
J: TRBJ2-6
V: TRBV6-6

CDR3: CASSLASSAYEQYF
D: -
J: TRBJ2-7
V: TRBV5-1

CDR3: CAISDLGHSKNEKLFF
D: -
J: TRBJ1-4
V: TRBV10-3

CDR3: CASSHRYSGKETQYF
D: -
J: TRBJ2-5
V: TRBV6-5

CDR3: CASSITSSTDTQYF
D: -
J: TRBJ2-3
V: TRBV19

CDR3: CASSLGISYEQYF
D: -
J: TRBJ2-7
V: TRBV13

CDR3: CATTLGGNTEAFF
D: -
J: TRBJ1-1
V: TRBV25-1

CDR3: CASSPDAGYTDTQYF
D: -
J: TRBJ2-3
V: TRBV18

CDR3: CSATGLSGNTIYF
D: -
J: TRBJ1-3
V: TRBV29-1

CDR3: CASSKENIQYF
D: -
J: TRBJ2-4
V: TRBV21-1

CDR3: CASKRTGAYEQYF
D: TRBD1
J: TRBJ2-7
V: TRBV2

CDR3: CSVAQGLASGELFF
D: TRBD2
J: TRBJ2-2
V: TRBV29-1

CDR3: CASSFTGVTNEKLFF
D: -
J: TRBJ1-4
V: TRBV11-2

CDR3: CASSLLTRGHEQYF
D: -
J: TRBJ2-7
V: TRBV28

CDR3: CASSPPFYRDYEQYF
D: -
J: TRBJ2-7
V: TRBV18

CDR3: CASSSDLGTRPQHF
D: -
J: TRBJ1-5
V: TRBV7-2

CDR3: CASSYRQVPYEQYF
D: -
J: TRBJ2-7
V: TRBV5-6

CDR3: CASSTSRVGNQPQHF
D: -
J: TRBJ1-5
V: TRBV28

CDR3: CASSKGLAGDGYEQFF
D: TRBD2
J: TRBJ2-1
V: TRBV11-1

CDR3: CASMAQVQPQHF
D: -
J: TRBJ1-5
V: TRBV6-1

CDR3: CASSGGTGEGYEQYF
D: TRBD1
J: -
V: TRBV2

CDR3: CASSPIRGIAGEIEQFF
D: TRBD2
J: TRBJ2-1
V: TRBV13

CDR3: CASSLMGVEAFF
D: -
J: TRBJ1-1
V: TRBV5-5

CDR3: CASSAGRDRGGYTF
D: TRBD1
J: TRBJ1-2
V: TRBV5-1

CDR3: CATSRDFREKAFF
D: -
J: TRBJ1-1
V: TRBV15

CDR3: CATRRGYEQYF
D: -
J: TRBJ2-7
V: TRBV19

CDR3: CASSLRGKETQYF
D: -
J: TRBJ2-5
V: TRBV28

CDR3: CASSSSGSFGNTIYF
D: -
J: TRBJ1-3
V: TRBV7-9

CDR3: CASSSWNYGYTF
D: -
J: TRBJ1-2
V: TRBV7-2

CDR3: CASSLVVPGEQYF
D: -
J: TRBJ2-7
V: TRBV7-2